The 17 T cell receptor beta chains reported below all come from one sample, sequenced in a study of cytomegalovirus exposure and HLA in healthy donors. Assay: immunoSEQ multiplex PCR; the TCRdb copy retains only in-frame clones and omits some. The top ten clones hold 5.5% to 7% of a sample with about 130,000 clones, 75% to 90% of them seen once. Source material: PBMCs. The origin of the receptors is a young woman in good health and CMV-seropositive.

This clone was seen a few times. This chain joins TRBV28 and TRBJ2-1; possibly TRBD2 for D (6 bases). V was cut by 7 bases and J by 7 bases, with 17 bases left in between. The CDR3 is 14 amino acids. Germline CDR1 reads MDHEN; CDR2 reads SYDVKM. The CDR3 loop reads CASTKSSVGNEQFF. The CDR3 DNA follows: TGTGCCAGCACGAAGTCTAGCGTTGGAAATGAGCAGTTCTTC.

The J gene is TRBJ2-2, the V gene TRBV19; 7 bases match TRBD2. V was pared by 0 bases and J by 1 base, with 8 bases of the junction left unmatched. The CDR3 length is 18 residues. The germline gives CDR1 LNHDA, CDR2 SQIVND (reference sequence). The CDR3 region is CASSIDPRLALNTGELFF. The CDR3 region has the DNA TGTGCCAGTAGTATAGATCCGAGACTAGCCCTGAACACCGGGGAGCTGTTTTTT.

The chain is built from TRBV27 and TRBJ2-1; unclear D gene. V was cut by 2 bases and J by 12 bases, with 23 bases left in between. The CDR3 is 16 amino acids. Germline CDR1 MNHEY, CDR2 SMNVEV (reference sequence). CDR3 loop: CASSLAPGPPVSAQFF. The CDR3 nucleotides are TGTGCCAGCAGTTTAGCCCCAGGTCCCCCTGTTTCGGCGCAGTTCTTC.

This clone was observed a handful of times. The chain combines TRBV28 with TRBJ1-5; D unclear. The ends were cut back, 5 bases at V and 6 bases at J, with 17 bases in the middle. This CDR3 is 15 amino acids long. Germline V gives CDR1 MDHEN, CDR2 SYDVKM. The CDR3: CASSPSSRVGQPQHF. The CDR3 nucleotides are TGTGCCAGCAGTCCATCGTCGAGGGTTGGTCAGCCCCAGCATTTT.

This chain connects TRBV5-1 to TRBJ2-1, with a tentative D call TRBD2 (6 bases). Germline-derived CDR1 and CDR2 are SGHRS and YFSETQ. The CDR3 spans 12 residues. With 3 bases removed from V and 9 bases from J, the gap between germline ends came to 10 bases. The CDR3 reads CASSSNGGEQFF. For the CDR3, the DNA is TGCGCCAGCAGCTCGAACGGGGGTGAGCAGTTCTTC. The variable domain in full, completed from reference TRBV5-1 and TRBJ2-1, reads KAGVTQTPRYLIKTRGQQVTLSCSPISGHRSVSWYQQTPGQGLQFLFEYFSETQRNKGNFPGRFSGRQFSNSRSEMNVSTLELGDSALYLCASSSNGGEQFFGPGTRLTVL.

The chain employs TRBV15 and TRBJ2-1; 13 positions agree with TRBD2. V gave up 2 bases and J gave up 8 bases; unmatched junction bases: 6. The length of the CDR3 is 16 residues. Germline CDR1 LNHNV, CDR2 YYDKDF (reference sequence). The CDR3 sequence is CATSRFTSGGDDEQFF. The CDR3 nucleotides are TGTGCCACCAGCAGATTTACTAGCGGGGGGGACGATGAGCAGTTCTTC.

The V call is TRBV7-9, the J call TRBJ2-3, with TRBD2 matching 8 bases. The CDR3 contains 17 residues. The V gene end was trimmed by 2 bases and the J gene end by 5 bases; junction bases not matched to a gene: 12. CDR1 and CDR2 from the germline V gene are SEHNR and FQNEAQ (reference sequence). CDR3 in DNA: TGTGCCAGCAGCTTACGGGCTAGCGGGTCCTCGAGAGATACGCAGTATTTT. Translation: CASSLRASGSSRDTQYF.

The V and J genes are TRBV5-1 and TRBJ2-1; 8 bases match TRBD2. CDR3 length: 16 residues. Germline CDR1 reads SGHRS; CDR2 reads YFSETQ. V gave up 0 bases and J gave up 7 bases; unmatched junction bases: 9. CDR3 sequence (DNA): TGCGCCAGCAGCTTGGCGAGTCGGGGGGGCCCGAATGAGCAGTTCTTC. Protein: CASSLASRGGPNEQFF.

This chain links TRBV6-1 with TRBJ1-5, with D unclear. Germline CDR1 MNHNS, CDR2 SASEGT. There are 14 residues in the CDR3. The V end was cut by 7 bases, the J end by 0 bases, with 10 bases between. The CDR3 coding sequence is TGTGCCAGCAATTTCGTGTATAGCAATCAGCCCCAGCATTTT. The encoded protein is CASNFVYSNQPQHF.

The rearrangement uses TRBV9 and TRBJ1-4, with 10 bases identical to TRBD1. Unmatched junction bases numbered 7, after V lost 3 bases and J lost 5 bases. The CDR3 spans 16 residues. The V gene's germline CDR1 is SGDLS and CDR2 YYNGEE. The CDR3: CASSAGTGVGNEKLFF. In DNA form, the CDR3 reads TGTGCCAGCAGCGCGGGGACAGGGGTTGGGAATGAAAAACTGTTTTTT.

The CDR3 sequence: CASSQRTGKNQPQHF. The CDR3 DNA follows: TGCGCCAGCAGTCAAAGGACAGGGAAAAATCAGCCCCAGCATTTT. The chain uses TRBV4-1 and TRBJ1-5; TRBD1 matches 8 bases. This CDR3 has 15 amino acids. Germline V gives CDR1 MGHRA, CDR2 YSYEKL. The V segment lost 6 bases and the J segment 4 bases; nucleotides outside the gene matches: 8.

CDR3: CASNLSGGAGQPQHF. Here the CDR3 DNA reads TGTGCCAGCAACCTTTCGGGGGGCGCGGGTCAGCCCCAGCATTTT. This chain links TRBV7-8 with TRBJ1-5; D perhaps matches TRBD1 (6 bases). CDR3 size: 15 residues. CDR1 is SGHVS and CDR2 is FQNEAQ in the germline V gene. Trimming stripped 7 bases from V and 6 bases from J, with 19 bases between.

This clone was seen just once. The J gene is TRBJ2-7, the V gene TRBV18; TRBD1 aligns across 8 bases. V shed 5 bases, J shed 6 bases, and the junction held 9 bases outside the gene matches. The CDR3 length is 14 residues. In germline, CDR1 is KGHSH, CDR2 LQKENI. The CDR3 DNA sequence: TGTGCCAGCTCAAGCGCAGCAGGGGGCTCCGAGCAGTACTTC. It specifies CASSSAAGGSEQYF. The entire variable domain, with the rest obtained from reference TRBV18 and TRBJ2-7, is as follows: NAGVMQNPRHLVRRRGQEARLRCSPMKGHSHVYWYRQLPEEGLKFMVYLQKENIIDESGMPKERFSAEFPKEGPSILRIQQVVRGDSAAYFCASSSAAGGSEQYFGPGTRLTVT.

This clone was counted once. This CDR3 reads CASGGQAGETQYF. CDR3 bases: TGTGCCAGCGGTGGACAGGCGGGAGAGACCCAGTACTTC. V usage is TRBV27 and J usage is TRBJ2-5; 7 nucleotides line up with TRBD1. Germline-derived CDR1 and CDR2 are MNHEY and SMNVEV (reference sequence). Trimming at V came to 8 bases and at J to 4 bases, leaving 7 bases not matched to a gene. The CDR3 runs to 13 residues.

The gene calls are TRBV19 and TRBJ1-5; TRBD1 aligns across 7 bases. Per germline, CDR1 LNHDA and CDR2 SQIVND (reference sequence). V dropped 1 base and J dropped 4; count of bases not matched to a gene: 4. The CDR3 is 15 residues long. The CDR3 DNA reads TGTGCCAGTAGTATAGGTGGGACAGAGAATCAGCCCCAGCATTTT. This gives the protein CASSIGGTENQPQHF.

This chain connects TRBV27 to TRBJ1-5, with 8 positions matching TRBD1. Germline lookup yields CDR1 MNHEY and CDR2 SMNVEV (reference sequence). V dropped 4 bases and J dropped 5; count of bases not matched to a gene: 1. The CDR3 is 13 residues long. The chain's CDR3 is CASSSRGHQPQHF. CDR3 coding DNA: TGTGCCAGCAGTTCCAGGGGGCATCAGCCCCAGCATTTT.

The chain is built from TRBV7-3 and TRBJ2-1, with TRBD2 identical over 15 bases. This CDR3 region has 20 residues. V shed 5 bases, J shed 3 bases, and the junction held 14 bases outside the gene matches. CDR1 is SGHTA, CDR2 FQGTGA, per germline. Here the CDR3 reads CASSLGPGLAGGPIYNEQFF. CDR3 coding DNA: TGTGCCAGCAGCCTCGGCCCCGGACTAGCGGGAGGGCCCATCTACAATGAGCAGTTCTTC. The entire variable domain, with the rest obtained from reference TRBV7-3 and TRBJ2-1, is as follows: GAGVSQTPSNKVTEKGKYVELRCDPISGHTALYWYRQSLGQGPEFLIYFQGTGAADDSGLPNDRFFAVRPEGSVSTLKIQRTERGDSAVYLCASSLGPGLAGGPIYNEQFFGPGTRLTVL.